This entry describes one T cell receptor beta chain. This clone was detected a few times. Its specific antigen is unknown. Base qualities are missing; no much larger clone stands one base away. The cohort was made up of roughly 670 healthy bone marrow donors. Cohort members were all nominally healthy when sampled, although unrecorded immune exposures were likely present. The donor was CMV seronegative and belonged to the group of roughly 330 seronegative cohort members. A peripheral blood sample was provided by each donor, and peripheral blood mononuclear cells were used for TCR beta sequencing. Genomic DNA was extracted from the blood cell samples with the Qiagen DNeasy Blood Extraction Kit. CDR1 and CDR2, looked up from the germline V gene, are MDHEN and SYDVKM. V lost 3 bases and J lost 4 bases; the stretch between them is 10 bases long. The cysteine opens and the phenylalanine closes a CDR3 of 13 amino acids. Only CDR3 DNA remains: 39 bases, in frame from the first base.

This specimen belongs to a study of cytomegalovirus exposure and HLA in healthy donors (dated by TCRdb to about 2017). Study-wide context: In an earlier analysis of some 610 of the donors, 250 to 300 Gb of sequence data and 90 million to 120 million unique TCR beta sequences from 180 million or so T cells were reported. An early release covering more than 500 HLA-typed donors comprised approximately 290 gigabases of sequencing data and some 79 million unique TCR sequences. Of the roughly 420 genotyped donors, 75% to 85% were placed in the genetic ancestry cluster associated with self-reported Caucasian donors. The study was designed to test whether signatures of past pathogen exposure could be identified by cataloging public T cell receptors. The study profiled the T cell repertoires of 500 to 800 subjects by immunosequencing and related them to cytomegalovirus serostatus. A separate validation cohort of roughly 130 different subjects was used in addition to the roughly 670-subject first cohort. To predict cytomegalovirus infection status, the study brought together high-throughput TCR immunosequencing, statistical association of individual TCRs with disease status, and machine learning. To study patterns of TCR occurrence, a later analysis re-analyzed previously published TCR beta repertoires from around 660 donors and added high-resolution HLA genotyping. Rather than using new phenotypic data, the later analysis identified candidate immune exposures from TCR beta sequences and from how often those sequences occurred across donors. In an earlier analysis of 500 to 650 of the donors, high-throughput TCR beta sequencing was used to judge whether each TCR beta V gene segment behaved as functional or pseudogenic. Donor age, sex, ethnicity and CMV serostatus were collected together with the repertoire data. Genome-wide SNP genotypes for about 55% of the 666 donors were used in a later genetic analysis, which treated that subset as a discovery cohort. Every discovery cohort repertoire had been produced on one sequencing platform. HLA typing included class I and class II loci at four-digit resolution. The number of typed donors differed by locus: about 620-640 for A, B, C, DRB1 and DQB1; approximately 530 for DQA1; around 580 for DPA1; and some 430 for DPB1. A handful of DR-DQ haplotypes were handled as single units for association and clustering because linkage in the cohort was strong. Among about 370 genotyped donors of the cohort, an average of roughly 230,000 unique TCR beta nucleotide sequences was sequenced per donor, of which approximately 19% were non-productive.

Libraries were built with the immunoSEQ multiplex PCR assay. A mixture of 60 forward primers for TCR Vbeta segments and 13 reverse primers for TCR Jbeta segments was used in the multiplex PCR. The CDR3 region of rearranged TCR beta genes was amplified from genomic DNA with a multiplex PCR assay. Amplified TCR beta libraries were sequenced as 87-base-pair reads on the Illumina HiSeq System. The paper's processing steps were these. A later analysis counted 75 million to 100 million unique TCR beta chains across the roughly 700 repertoires, and about 10 million of these chains were shared by at least two donors. To remove PCR and sequencing errors, raw reads were error-corrected and collapsed into unique sequences using a nearest-neighbor algorithm that merged closely related sequences. Alignment of CDR3 sequences to IMGT reference sequences was used to assign V, D and J gene segments. For a sequence to be retained, at least a six-nucleotide match to both a V gene segment and a J gene segment was required. Rearrangements were classified as productive when the CDR3 lacked stop codons and remained in frame with V and J, and all other rearrangements were classified as non-productive. Following IMGT convention, CDR3 was defined as the stretch from the second conserved V-encoded cysteine to the conserved J-encoded phenylalanine. In an earlier analysis of around 570 of the donors, sequences lacking an unambiguous match to a single V gene segment were excluded. In an earlier analysis of more than 500 of the donors, a V segment was called functional when productive rearrangements were above 56.7%, and segregating when the standard deviation between donors exceeded 5%. To diagnose cytomegalovirus status from the catalog of TCR beta chain sequences, a statistical classification framework was built. V and J gene assignment, in a later analysis, came from comparing TCR nucleotide sequences with IMGT/GENE-DB human TR gene sequences. Using the TCRdist pipeline, a later analysis assigned CDR3 sequences along with most-parsimonious VDJ recombination scenarios. A later analysis defined each TCR beta chain by its CDR3 amino acid sequence plus V-gene family, and excluded reads lacking a unique V-gene family. To address suspected cross-contamination and a sequencing artifact, a later analysis removed 592 highly shared, low-generation-probability nucleotide sequences. For each public chain, a later analysis derived a clonal expansion index from normalized ranks of inferred template counts within each repertoire. A later analysis computed generation probabilities with a VDJ recombination model fitted to out-of-frame rearrangements, and checked the results against IGoR. In a later analysis, hypergeometric tests were used to score TCR-TCR, TCR-HLA and TCR-CMV co-occurrence, with a repertoire-size bias correction applied to TCR pairs. In a later analysis, false discovery rates were estimated by permuting HLA or CMV assignments 20 times. In a later analysis, co-occurring TCRs were grouped with DBSCAN, and TCRdist sequence similarity was added when clustering was performed within HLA-allele-positive subsets. Repertoires with fewer than 30,000 or more than 120,000 public chains were left out of co-occurrence clustering, as were about 5 repertoires with anomalous nucleotide sharing. The immuneACCESS repertoire file appears here via TCRdb, limited to in-frame rearrangements. These files lack a portion of the clones; in checked studies, under half of the deficit traces to unresolved V genes, and the cause of the others is not known. V, J and clone size derive from that table, while D and trimming were established from the DNA sequence. Present in this sample are 150,000 to 200,000 clones, about 80% of which were seen just once. The ten largest clones represent 4% to 5.5% of the sample.

Here is what the overall study found, with its caveats: A cluster of highly shared sequence variants was judged likely to represent a technical artifact of the sequencing pipeline. In a later genetic analysis, fewer N-insertions in productive TCRs were reported among donors in an Asian-associated ancestry cluster than the roughly 670-donor mean. A later analysis found that HLA-associated TCR beta chains were more clonally expanded and had lower generation probabilities than equally common non-associated chains. Most CMV-associated TCR beta chains appeared to be HLA-restricted in a later analysis, and the HLA associations seemed to be driven largely by CMV exposure. A few of the identified cytomegalovirus-associated TCR beta chains were confirmed in vitro to be specific for cytomegalovirus antigens. Roughly uniform sequencing depth across donors was assumed in presence/absence analyses, although this assumption may not hold. The only immune exposure information available for the cohort was CMV serostatus. Cytomegalovirus status was reported to be diagnosed by the classifier with high specificity and sensitivity in both the original and validation cohorts. A later analysis found that TCR association rates varied across HLA loci, with DRB1 alleles showing the most associated TCRs and HLA-C alleles the fewest. Because HLA typing was missing for some donors at each locus, association tests included only the typed subset. Because counts were too low, about 18 rarely observed V segments, including chromosome 9 orphons, were excluded from the earlier analysis of several hundred of the donors. Correlated functional status among segregating V segments might reflect linkage disequilibrium, but an unknown experimental factor could not be ruled out. When HLA alleles, especially DR and DQ, strongly co-occurred, TCR associations were difficult to assign to individual alleles. The 87-base-pair reads could not distinguish some IMGT-functional V segments, including TRBV6-2 and TRBV6-3, so those segments were excluded. The authors suggested that the approach could potentially be generalized to other disease states and immunological phenotypes. This cohort had only TCR beta chains sequenced, and the lack of alpha or paired-chain data limited which features could be detected. V-gene and J-gene trimming of TCR beta chains was associated with a missense DCLRE1C variant in a later genetic analysis, and the association was replicated in an independent cohort. The study gave a list of about 170 TCR beta chains associated with cytomegalovirus. Most TCR sequences were seen in very few donors, while some public TCRs were found in many individuals. A later analysis associated 15,000 to 20,000 TCR beta sequences with specific HLA alleles at a false discovery rate of 0.05. An earlier analysis of 587 of the donors showed that most TCR beta V segments appeared in productive rearrangements either about 90% or about 30% of the time, which broadly matched IMGT annotations. A further reported finding was that TCR beta sequences accurately predicted the HLA-A and HLA-B alleles for most subjects in the first cohort. In a later analysis, several top co-occurrence clusters were reported to appear linked to parvovirus B19, influenza, CMV and Epstein-Barr virus.

The sequence links TRBV28 to TRBJ2-7; a tentative D call is TRBD2 (6 bases match). The sample taken for sequencing was PBMCs. This receptor was identified in a man aged 30 to 45 in good health and CMV-seronegative. The CDR3 sequence is CASSFGGEYEQYF. DNA sequence: TGTGCCAGCAGTTTCGGGGGTGAGTACGAGCAGTACTTC.